This T cell receptor (beta chain) was identified in a study of blood T cell repertoires in COVID-19. About the study: Both acute and convalescent COVID-19 samples were obtained from the United States, Italy and Spain. The cDNA or gDNA used as material had been derived from T cells, B-cell-depleted T cells, or PBMCs.

Participant-given clinical history determined each cohort assignment. The assay was immunoSEQ multiplex PCR, and TCRdb's table has in-frame clones only and misses some. The data show roughly 250,000 clones, with roughly four fifths seen just once and approximately 4% held by the top ten. This TCR came from a woman aged 40 to 50 who had been exposed to COVID-19. The sequenced sample was PBMCs or T cells enriched from blood (not recorded which).

CDR3 DNA sequence: TGCGCCAGCAGCCAAGAAGTCGGTTCCTACGAGCAGTACTTC. Protein product: CASSQEVGSYEQYF. The rearrangement uses TRBV4-1 and TRBJ2-7; D unclear. Looked up from germline, CDR1 is MGHRA and CDR2 is YSYEKL. The CDR3 has 14 amino acids. The V and J ends lost 0 bases and 1 base respectively, with 7 bases between them.